This record covers a single T cell receptor beta chain. In TCRdb, the RT-PCR reads were re-called with MiXCR into one record per CDR3 protein. The table shows roughly 940,000 distinct CDR3 sequences, with about a sixth occurring only once. Unmatched junction bases numbered 4, after V lost 3 bases and J lost 7 bases. Germline values: CDR1 SQVTM, CDR2 ANQGSEA. This CDR3 has 12 residues. The data are from a study of patients and donors after allogeneic stem cell transplantation. Material for sequencing was blood, either unsorted or a sorted T cell fraction (not recorded which). The chain combines TRBV29-1 with TRBJ1-2, with 8 bases fitting TRBD1. The receptor was isolated from a human donor who was either an allogeneic HSCT recipient or a stem cell or donor lymphocyte infusion donor (not recorded which). It is not recorded whose cells these are; they may come from a transplant donor. CDR3 nucleotides: TGCAGCGTTGAGGCGGACAGGGCTGGCTACACCTTC. As protein: CSVEADRAGYTF.